Here is one T cell receptor (beta chain) with its context. Antigen unknown. Repertoires were generated with immunoSEQ multiplex PCR, while TCRdb's copy carries only in-frame clones and drops some. The data contain several thousand clones, 60% to 80% of them singletons. This entry comes from a study of T cell clones after liver transplantation. Study overall: At least one year of complete immunosuppression withdrawal without enzymes over twice normal defined tolerance. Overall study results and limits: Compared with third party-reactive sequences, donor-reactive ones declined more, independent of withdrawal success.

CDR1 and CDR2 (germline): SNHLY, FYNNEI. The CDR3 has 20 residues. The V end was cut by 3 bases, the J end by 3 bases, with 28 bases between. The specimen was CD8+ T cells from blood, collected roughly 3.5 years after liver transplant. This chain joins TRBV2 and TRBJ2-3, with D possibly being TRBD1 or TRBD2 (10 bases each). The clonotype was recovered from a human patient who received a liver transplant. Some T cells may have come from the graft donor. The CDR3 DNA follows: TGTGCCAGCAGTGATTATGGGACAGGGGCTAGCGGGAGATGGACAGATACGCAGTATTTT. Encoded protein: CASSDYGTGASGRWTDTQYF.